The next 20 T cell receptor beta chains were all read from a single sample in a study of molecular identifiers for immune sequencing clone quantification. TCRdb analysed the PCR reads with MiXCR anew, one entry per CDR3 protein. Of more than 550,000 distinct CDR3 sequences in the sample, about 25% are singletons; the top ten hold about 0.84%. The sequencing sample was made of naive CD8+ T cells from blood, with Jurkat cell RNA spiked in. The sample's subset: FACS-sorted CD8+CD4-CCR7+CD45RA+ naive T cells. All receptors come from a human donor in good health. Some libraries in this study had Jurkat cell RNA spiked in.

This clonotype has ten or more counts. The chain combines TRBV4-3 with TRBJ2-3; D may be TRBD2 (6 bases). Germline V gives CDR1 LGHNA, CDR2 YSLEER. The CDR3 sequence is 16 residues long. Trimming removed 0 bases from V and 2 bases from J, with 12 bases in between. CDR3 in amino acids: CASSQDQRGLTDTQYF. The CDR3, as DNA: TGCGCCAGCAGCCAAGATCAACGGGGACTCACAGATACGCAGTATTTT.

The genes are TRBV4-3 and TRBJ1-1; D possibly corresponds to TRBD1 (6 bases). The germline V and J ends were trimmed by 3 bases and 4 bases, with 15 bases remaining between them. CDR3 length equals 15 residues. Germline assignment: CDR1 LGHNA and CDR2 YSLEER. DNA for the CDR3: TGCGCCAGCAGCCAGTCGGGGGGCTTCGGCACTGAAGCTTTCTTT. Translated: CASSQSGGFGTEAFF.

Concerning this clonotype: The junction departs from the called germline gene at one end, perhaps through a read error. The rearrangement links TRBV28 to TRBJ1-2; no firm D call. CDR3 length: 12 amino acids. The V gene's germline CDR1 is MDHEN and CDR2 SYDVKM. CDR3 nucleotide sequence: TGTGTCAGCAGTTTATGGGTTGGTGGCTACACCTTC. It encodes CVSSLWVGGYTF.

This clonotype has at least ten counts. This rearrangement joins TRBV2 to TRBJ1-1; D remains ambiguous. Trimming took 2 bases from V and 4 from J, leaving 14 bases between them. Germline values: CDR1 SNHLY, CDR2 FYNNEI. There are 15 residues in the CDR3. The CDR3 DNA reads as TGTGCCAGCAGTGAATTCCCGGGAGGAGGCACTGAAGCTTTCTTT. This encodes CASSEFPGGGTEAFF.

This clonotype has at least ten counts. The CDR3: CASSFRGLASHEQYF. For the CDR3, the DNA is TGTGCCAGCAGTTTCCGGGGACTAGCGTCCCACGAGCAGTACTTC. The gene calls are TRBV28 and TRBJ2-7; 10 nucleotides agree with TRBD2. Germline lookup yields CDR1 MDHEN and CDR2 SYDVKM. This CDR3 has 15 amino acids. Trimming cost V 3 bases and J 5 bases; bases outside gene matches: 7.

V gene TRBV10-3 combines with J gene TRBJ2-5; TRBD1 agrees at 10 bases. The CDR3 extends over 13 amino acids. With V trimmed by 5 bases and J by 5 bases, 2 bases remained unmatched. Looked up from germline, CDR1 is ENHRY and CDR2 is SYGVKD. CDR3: CAISSDRGETQYF. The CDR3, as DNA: TGTGCCATCAGTTCGGACAGGGGGGAGACCCAGTACTTC.

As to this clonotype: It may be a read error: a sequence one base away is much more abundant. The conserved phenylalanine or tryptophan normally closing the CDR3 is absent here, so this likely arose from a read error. For the CDR3, the DNA is TGTGCCAGCAGAGTACAGGGCCGAAACCAAGAGACCCAGTACCTC. Amino acid sequence: CASRVQGRNQETQYL. The J gene is TRBJ2-5, the V gene TRBV5-6; D is possibly TRBD1 (6 bases). Trimming left V 5 bases short and J 0 bases short, with 14 bases between. CDR3 size: 15 residues. Germline loops: CDR1 SGHDT, CDR2 YYEEEE.

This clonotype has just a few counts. CDR3 region: CSVEDGRSEAYEQYF. CDR3 nucleotide sequence: TGCAGCGTTGAAGATGGCCGCTCGGAAGCCTACGAGCAGTACTTC. The genes are TRBV29-1 and TRBJ2-7; D ambiguous. CDR1 SQVTM and CDR2 ANQGSEA come from the germline V gene. This CDR3 contains 15 residues. V lost 0 bases and J lost 2, with 14 bases in between.

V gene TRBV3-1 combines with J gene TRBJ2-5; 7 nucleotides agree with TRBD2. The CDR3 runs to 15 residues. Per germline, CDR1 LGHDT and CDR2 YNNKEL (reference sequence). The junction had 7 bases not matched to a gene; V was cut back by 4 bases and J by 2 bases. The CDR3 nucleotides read TGTGCCAGCAGCCCTTCCCGGCGGGGGCAAGAGACCCAGTACTTC. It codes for CASSPSRRGQETQYF.

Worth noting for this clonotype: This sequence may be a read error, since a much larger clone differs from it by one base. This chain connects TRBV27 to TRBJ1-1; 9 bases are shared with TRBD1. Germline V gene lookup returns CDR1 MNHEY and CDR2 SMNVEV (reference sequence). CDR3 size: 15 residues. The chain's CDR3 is CPSSLWGQGTTEAFF. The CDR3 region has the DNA TGTCCCAGCAGTTTATGGGGACAGGGCACCACTGAAGCTTTCTTT.

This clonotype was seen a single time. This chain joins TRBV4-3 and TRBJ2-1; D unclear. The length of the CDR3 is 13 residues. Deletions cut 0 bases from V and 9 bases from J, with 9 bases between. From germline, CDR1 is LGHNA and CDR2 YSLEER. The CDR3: CASSQEPRGEQFF. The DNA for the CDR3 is TGCGCCAGCAGCCAAGAGCCGCGTGGTGAGCAGTTCTTC.

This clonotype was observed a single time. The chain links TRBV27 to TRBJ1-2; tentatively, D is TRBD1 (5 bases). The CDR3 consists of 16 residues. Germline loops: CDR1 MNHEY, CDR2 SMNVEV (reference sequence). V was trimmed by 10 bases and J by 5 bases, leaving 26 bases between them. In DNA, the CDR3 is TGTGCCACCCACCCGTCCTCGGTGGGGACTTGGTATGGCTACACCTTC. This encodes CATHPSSVGTWYGYTF.

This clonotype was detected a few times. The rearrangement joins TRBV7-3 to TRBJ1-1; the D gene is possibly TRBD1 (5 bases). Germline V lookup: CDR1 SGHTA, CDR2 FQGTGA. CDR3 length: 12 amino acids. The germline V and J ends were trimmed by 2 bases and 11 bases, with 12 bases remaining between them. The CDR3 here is CASSLQGSVAFF. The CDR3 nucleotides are TGTGCCAGCAGCTTACAGGGTTCTGTCGCTTTCTTT.

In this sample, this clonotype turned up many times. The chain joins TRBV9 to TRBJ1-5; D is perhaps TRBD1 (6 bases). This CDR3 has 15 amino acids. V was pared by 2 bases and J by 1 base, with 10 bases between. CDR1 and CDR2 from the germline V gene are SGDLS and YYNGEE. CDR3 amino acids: CASSVDQGSNQPQHF. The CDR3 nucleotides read TGTGCCAGCAGCGTCGATCAGGGGAGCAATCAGCCCCAGCATTTT. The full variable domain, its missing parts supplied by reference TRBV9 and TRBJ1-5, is DSGVTQTPKHLITATGQRVTLRCSPRSGDLSVYWYQQSLDQGLQFLIQYYNGEERAKGNILERFSAQQFPDLHSELNLSSLELGDSALYFCASSVDQGSNQPQHFGDGTRLSIL.

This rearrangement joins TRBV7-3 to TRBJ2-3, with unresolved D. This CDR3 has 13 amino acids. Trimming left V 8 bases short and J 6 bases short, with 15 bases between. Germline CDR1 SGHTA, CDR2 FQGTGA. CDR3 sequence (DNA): TGTGCCAGCCGAAACAGTTCCTCGGATACGCAGTATTTT. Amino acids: CASRNSSSDTQYF.

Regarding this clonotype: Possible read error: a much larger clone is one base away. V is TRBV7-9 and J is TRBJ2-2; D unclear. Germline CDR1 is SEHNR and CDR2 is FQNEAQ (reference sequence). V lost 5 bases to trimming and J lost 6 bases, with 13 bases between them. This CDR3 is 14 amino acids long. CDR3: CASSPWLGPGELFF. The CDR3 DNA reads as TGTGCCAGCAGCCCTTGGCTCGGACCCGGGGAGCTGTTTTTT.

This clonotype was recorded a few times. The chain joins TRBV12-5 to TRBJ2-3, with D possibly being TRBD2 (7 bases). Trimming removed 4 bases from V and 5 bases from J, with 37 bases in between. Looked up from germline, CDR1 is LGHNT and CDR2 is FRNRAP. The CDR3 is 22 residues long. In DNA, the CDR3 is TGTGCTAGTGGTTGGTACAGAACAGGGTACCGCGGGGGAGAAGGGCTGAGAGATACGCAGTATTTT. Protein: CASGWYRTGYRGGEGLRDTQYF.

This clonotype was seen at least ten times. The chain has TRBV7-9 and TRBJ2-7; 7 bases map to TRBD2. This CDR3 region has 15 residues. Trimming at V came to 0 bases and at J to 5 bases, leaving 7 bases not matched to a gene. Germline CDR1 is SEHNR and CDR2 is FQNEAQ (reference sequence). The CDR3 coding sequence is TGTGCCAGCAGCTTAGCGGGCGGGAGTACCAACGAGCAGTACTTC. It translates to CASSLAGGSTNEQYF.

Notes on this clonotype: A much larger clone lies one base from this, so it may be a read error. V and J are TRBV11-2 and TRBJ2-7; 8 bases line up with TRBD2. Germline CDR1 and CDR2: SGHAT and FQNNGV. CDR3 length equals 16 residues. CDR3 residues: CASGLVPTSADYEQYF. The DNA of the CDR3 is TGTGCCAGCGGCTTAGTGCCGACTAGCGCGGACTACGAGCAGTACTTC.

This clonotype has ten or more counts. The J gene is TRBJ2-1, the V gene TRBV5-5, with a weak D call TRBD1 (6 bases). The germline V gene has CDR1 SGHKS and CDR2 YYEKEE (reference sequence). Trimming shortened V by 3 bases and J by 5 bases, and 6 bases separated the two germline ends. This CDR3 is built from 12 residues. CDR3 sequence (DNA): TGTGCCAGCAGCTACAGGGACAATGAGCAGTTCTTC. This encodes CASSYRDNEQFF.